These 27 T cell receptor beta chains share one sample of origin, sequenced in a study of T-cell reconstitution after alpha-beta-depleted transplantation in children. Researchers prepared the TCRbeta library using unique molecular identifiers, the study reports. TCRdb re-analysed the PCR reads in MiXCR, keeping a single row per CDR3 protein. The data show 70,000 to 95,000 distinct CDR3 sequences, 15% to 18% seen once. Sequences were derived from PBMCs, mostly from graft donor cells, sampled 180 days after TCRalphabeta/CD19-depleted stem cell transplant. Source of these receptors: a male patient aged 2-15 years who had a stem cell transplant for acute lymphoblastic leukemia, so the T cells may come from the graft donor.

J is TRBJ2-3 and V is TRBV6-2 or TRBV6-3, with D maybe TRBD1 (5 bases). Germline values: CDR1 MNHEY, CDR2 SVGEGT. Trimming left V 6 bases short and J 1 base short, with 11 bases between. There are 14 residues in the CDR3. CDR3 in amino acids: CASRSQQGTDTQYF. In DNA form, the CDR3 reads TGTGCCAGCAGATCTCAACAGGGCACAGATACGCAGTATTTT.

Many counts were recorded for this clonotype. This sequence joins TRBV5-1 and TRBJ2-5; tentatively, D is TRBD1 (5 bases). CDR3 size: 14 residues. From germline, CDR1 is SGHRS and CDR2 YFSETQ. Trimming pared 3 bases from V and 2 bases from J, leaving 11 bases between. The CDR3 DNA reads TGCGCCAGCAGCTGGGGCAGGCCACAAGAGACCCAGTACTTC. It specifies CASSWGRPQETQYF.

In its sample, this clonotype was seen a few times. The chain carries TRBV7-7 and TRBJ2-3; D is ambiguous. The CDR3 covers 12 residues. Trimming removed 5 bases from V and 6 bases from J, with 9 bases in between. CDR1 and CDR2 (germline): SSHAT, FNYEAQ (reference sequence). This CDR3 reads CASSPTGDTQYF. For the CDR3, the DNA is TGTGCCAGCAGCCCAACGGGCGATACGCAGTATTTT. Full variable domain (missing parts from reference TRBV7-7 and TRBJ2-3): GAGVSQSPRYKVTKRGQDVTLRCDPISSHATLYWYQQALGQGPEFLTYFNYEAQPDKSGLPSDRFSAERPEGSISTLTIQRTEQRDSAMYRCASSPTGDTQYFGPGTRLTVL.

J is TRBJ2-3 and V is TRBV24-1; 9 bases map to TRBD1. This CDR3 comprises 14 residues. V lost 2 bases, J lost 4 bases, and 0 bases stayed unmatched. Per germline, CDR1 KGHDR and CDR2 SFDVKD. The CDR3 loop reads CATSDWTGADTQYF. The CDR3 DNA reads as TGTGCCACCAGTGATTGGACAGGGGCAGATACGCAGTATTTT.

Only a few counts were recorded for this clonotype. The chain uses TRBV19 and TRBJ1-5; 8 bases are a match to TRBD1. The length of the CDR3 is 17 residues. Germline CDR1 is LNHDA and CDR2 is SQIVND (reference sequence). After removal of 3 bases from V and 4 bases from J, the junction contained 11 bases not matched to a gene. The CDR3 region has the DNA TGTGCCAGTAGTATTCCTCGGACAGGGTCGTTTAATCAGCCCCAGCATTTT. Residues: CASSIPRTGSFNQPQHF.

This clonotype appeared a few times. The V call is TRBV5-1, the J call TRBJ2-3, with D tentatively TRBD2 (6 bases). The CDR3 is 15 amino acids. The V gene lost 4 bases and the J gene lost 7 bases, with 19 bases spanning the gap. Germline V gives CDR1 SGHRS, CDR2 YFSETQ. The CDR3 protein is CASSMSGTPGNTQYF. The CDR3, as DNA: TGCGCCAGCAGCATGTCCGGGACTCCCGGGAATACGCAGTATTTT.

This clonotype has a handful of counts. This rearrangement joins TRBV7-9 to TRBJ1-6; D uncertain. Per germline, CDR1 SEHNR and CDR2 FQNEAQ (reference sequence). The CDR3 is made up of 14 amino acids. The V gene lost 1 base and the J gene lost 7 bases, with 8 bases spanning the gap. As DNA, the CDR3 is TGTGCCAGCAGCTTAGGGACGCAGAATTCACCCCTCCACTTT. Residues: CASSLGTQNSPLHF.

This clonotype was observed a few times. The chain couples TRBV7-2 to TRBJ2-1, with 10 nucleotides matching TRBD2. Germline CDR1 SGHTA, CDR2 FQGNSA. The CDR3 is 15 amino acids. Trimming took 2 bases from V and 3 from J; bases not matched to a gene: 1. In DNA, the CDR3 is TGTGCCAGCAGCTTACGACTAGCGGGCTACAATGAGCAGTTCTTC. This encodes CASSLRLAGYNEQFF.

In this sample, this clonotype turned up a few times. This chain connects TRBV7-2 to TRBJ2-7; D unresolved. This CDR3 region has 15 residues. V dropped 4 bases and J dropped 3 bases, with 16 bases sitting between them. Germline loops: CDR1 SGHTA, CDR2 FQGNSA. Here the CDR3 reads CASSSTGLRFYEQYF. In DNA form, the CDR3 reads TGTGCCAGCAGCTCGACTGGTTTGCGGTTCTACGAGCAGTACTTC.

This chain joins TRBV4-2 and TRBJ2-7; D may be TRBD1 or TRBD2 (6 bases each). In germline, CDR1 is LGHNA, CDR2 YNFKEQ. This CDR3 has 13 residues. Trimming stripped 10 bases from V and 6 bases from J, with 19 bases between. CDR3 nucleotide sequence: TGTGCCATGGGCCCCGGGGGCAGTAGCGAGCAGTACTTC. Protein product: CAMGPGGSSEQYF.

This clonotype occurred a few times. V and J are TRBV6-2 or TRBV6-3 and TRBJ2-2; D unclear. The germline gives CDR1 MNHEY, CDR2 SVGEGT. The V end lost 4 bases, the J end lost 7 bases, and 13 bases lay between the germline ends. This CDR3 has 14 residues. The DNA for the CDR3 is TGTGCCAGCAGTTTCCTAAGTGGTCACGGGGAGCTGTTTTTT. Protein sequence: CASSFLSGHGELFF.

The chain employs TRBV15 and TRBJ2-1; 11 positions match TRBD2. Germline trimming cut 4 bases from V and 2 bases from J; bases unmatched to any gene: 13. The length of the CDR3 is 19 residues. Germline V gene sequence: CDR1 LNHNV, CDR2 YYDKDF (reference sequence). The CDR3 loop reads CATSKGSTSGSYPYNEQFF. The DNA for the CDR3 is TGTGCCACCAGCAAGGGGTCAACTAGCGGGAGCTACCCCTACAATGAGCAGTTCTTC.

The CDR3 region is CASSHSGELFF. CDR3 DNA: TGTGCCAGCAGCCACTCCGGGGAGCTGTTTTTT. The gene calls are TRBV3-1 and TRBJ2-2; D is unresolved. The germline V and J ends were trimmed by 3 bases and 6 bases, with 2 bases remaining between them. The CDR3 is made up of 11 amino acids. Germline V gene data show CDR1 as LGHDT and CDR2 as YNNKEL (reference sequence).

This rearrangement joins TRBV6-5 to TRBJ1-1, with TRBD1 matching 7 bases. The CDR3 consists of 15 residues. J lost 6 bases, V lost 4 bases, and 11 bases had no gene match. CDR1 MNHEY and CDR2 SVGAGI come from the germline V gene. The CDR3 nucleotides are TGTGCCAGCAGTTTCCTCGACAGGGAAGGCTCTGAAGCTTTCTTT. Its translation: CASSFLDREGSEAFF.

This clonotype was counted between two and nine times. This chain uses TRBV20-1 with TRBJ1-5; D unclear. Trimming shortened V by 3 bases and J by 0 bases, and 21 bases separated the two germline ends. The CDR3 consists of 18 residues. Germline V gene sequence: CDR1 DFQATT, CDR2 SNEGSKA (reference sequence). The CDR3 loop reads CSASYVRRSSYSNQPQHF. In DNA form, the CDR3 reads TGCAGTGCTAGTTATGTTAGACGGAGTAGTTATAGCAATCAGCCCCAGCATTTT.

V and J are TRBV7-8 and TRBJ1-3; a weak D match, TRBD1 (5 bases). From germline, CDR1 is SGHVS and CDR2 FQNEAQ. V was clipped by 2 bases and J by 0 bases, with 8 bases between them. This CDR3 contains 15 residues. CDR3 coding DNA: TGTGCCAGCAGCTTACAGGGACGCTCTGGAAACACCATATATTTT. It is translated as CASSLQGRSGNTIYF. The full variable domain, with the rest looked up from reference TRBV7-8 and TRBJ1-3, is GAGVSQSPRYKVAKRGQDVALRCDPISGHVSLFWYQQALGQGPEFLTYFQNEAQLDKSGLPSDRFFAERPEGSVSTLKIQRTQQEDSAVYLCASSLQGRSGNTIYFGEGSWLTVV.

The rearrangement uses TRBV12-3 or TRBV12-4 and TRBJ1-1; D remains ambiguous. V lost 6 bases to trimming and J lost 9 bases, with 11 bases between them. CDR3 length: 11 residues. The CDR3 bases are TGTGCCAGCAGCTGGGGTCACAAAGCTTTCTTT. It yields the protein CASSWGHKAFF.

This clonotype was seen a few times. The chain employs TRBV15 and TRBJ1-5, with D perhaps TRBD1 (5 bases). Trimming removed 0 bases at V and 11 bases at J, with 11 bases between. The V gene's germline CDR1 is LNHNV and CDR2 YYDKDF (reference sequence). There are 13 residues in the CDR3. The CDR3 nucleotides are TGTGCCACCAGCAGAGATGGCAAACAGGCCCAGCATTTT. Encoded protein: CATSRDGKQAQHF.

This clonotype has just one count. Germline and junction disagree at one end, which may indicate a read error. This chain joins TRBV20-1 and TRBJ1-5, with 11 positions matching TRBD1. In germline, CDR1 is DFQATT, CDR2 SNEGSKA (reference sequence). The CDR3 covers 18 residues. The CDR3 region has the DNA TGCTGTGCTAGAGACCGGGACAGGGGGATGGGTGGCAATCAGCCCCAGCATTTT. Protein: CCARDRDRGMGGNQPQHF.

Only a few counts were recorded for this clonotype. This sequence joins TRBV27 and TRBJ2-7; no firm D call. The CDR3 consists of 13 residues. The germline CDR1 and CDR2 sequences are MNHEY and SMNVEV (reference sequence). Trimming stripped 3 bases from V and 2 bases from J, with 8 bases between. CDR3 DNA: TGTGCCAGCAGTTTTGGGGTTGCCTACGAGCAGTACTTC. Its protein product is CASSFGVAYEQYF.

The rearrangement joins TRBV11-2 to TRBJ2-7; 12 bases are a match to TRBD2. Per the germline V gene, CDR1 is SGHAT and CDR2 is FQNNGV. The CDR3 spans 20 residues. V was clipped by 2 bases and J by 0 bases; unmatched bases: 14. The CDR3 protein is CASSLWGTSGGSHGSYEQYF. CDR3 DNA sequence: TGTGCCAGCAGCTTATGGGGAACTAGCGGGGGGTCCCACGGCTCCTACGAGCAGTACTTC.

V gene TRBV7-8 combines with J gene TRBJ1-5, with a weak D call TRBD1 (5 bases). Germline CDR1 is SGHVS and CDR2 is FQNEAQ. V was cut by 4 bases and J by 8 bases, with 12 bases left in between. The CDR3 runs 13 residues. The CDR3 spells CASSSYGGEPQHF. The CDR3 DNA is TGTGCCAGCAGCTCGTACGGGGGGGAGCCCCAGCATTTT.

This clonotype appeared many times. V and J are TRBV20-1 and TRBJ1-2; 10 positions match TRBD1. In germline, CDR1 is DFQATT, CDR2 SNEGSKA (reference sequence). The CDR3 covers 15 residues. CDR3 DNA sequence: TGCACTCGATGGGGACAGGGGAGTTCTAACTATGGCTACACCTTC. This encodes CTRWGQGSSNYGYTF.

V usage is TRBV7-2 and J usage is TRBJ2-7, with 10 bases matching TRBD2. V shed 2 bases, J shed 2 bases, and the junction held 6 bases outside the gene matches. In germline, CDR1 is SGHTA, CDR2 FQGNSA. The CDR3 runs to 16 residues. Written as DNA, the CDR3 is TGTGCCAGCAGCTTACTAGCGGGGGCCTCGCCCTACGAGCAGTACTTC. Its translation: CASSLLAGASPYEQYF.

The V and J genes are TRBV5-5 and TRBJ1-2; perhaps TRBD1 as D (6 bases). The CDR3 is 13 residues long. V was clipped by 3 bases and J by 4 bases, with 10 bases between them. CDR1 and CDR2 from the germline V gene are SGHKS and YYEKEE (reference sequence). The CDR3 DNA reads TGTGCCAGCAGCTCACAGGGTCTCTATGGCTACACCTTC. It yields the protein CASSSQGLYGYTF.

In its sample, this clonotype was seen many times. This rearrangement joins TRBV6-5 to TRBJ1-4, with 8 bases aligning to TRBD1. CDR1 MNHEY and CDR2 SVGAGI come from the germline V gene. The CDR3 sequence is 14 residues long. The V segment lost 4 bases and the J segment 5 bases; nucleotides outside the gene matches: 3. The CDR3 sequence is CASSLDRGNEKLFF. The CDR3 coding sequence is TGTGCCAGCAGTTTAGACAGGGGAAATGAAAAACTGTTTTTT.

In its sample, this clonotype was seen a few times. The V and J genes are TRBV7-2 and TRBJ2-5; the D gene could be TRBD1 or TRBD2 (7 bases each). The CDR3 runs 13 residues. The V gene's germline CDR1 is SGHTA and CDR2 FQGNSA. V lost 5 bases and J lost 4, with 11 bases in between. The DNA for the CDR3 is TGTGCCAGCAGCCAGGGGGGGGGAGAGACCCAGTACTTC. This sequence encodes CASSQGGGETQYF.